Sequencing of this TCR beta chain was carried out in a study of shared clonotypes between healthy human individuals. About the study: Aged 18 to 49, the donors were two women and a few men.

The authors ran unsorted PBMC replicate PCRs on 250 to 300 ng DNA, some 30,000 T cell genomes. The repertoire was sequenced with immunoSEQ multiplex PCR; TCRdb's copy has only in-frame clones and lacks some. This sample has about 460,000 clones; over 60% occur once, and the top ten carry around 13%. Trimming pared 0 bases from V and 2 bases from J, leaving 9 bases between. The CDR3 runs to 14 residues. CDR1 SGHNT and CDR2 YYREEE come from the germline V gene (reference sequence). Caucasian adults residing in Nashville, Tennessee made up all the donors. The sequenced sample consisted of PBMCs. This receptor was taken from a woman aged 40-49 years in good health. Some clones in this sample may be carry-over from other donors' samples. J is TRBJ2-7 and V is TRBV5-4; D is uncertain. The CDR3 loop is CASSLEGVAYEQYF. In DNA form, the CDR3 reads TGTGCCAGCAGCTTGGAGGGCGTAGCCTACGAGCAGTACTTC.